Shown below are 30 T cell receptor beta chains from a single sample sequenced in a study of shared clonotypes between healthy human individuals. The naive CD8 subset, CD45RO-negative cells positively selected for CCR7, excluded terminally differentiated effector memory CD45RA+ cells. Profiled with immunoSEQ multiplex PCR; TCRdb holds only in-frame clones, not every one. The table shows about 1,900,000 clones, with approximately 94% occurring only once. The sequencing sample was made of naive CD8+ T cells sorted from blood. Source of these receptors: a man aged 18 to 29 in good health.

The rearrangement joins TRBV13 to TRBJ2-7; D may match TRBD1 or TRBD2 (5 bases each). The CDR3 has 13 residues. V was shortened by 1 base and J by 5 bases, with 9 bases between the two germline ends. Germline V gene sequence: CDR1 PRHDT, CDR2 FYEKMQ (reference sequence). The CDR3 protein is CASSLAGLHEQYF. DNA for the CDR3: TGTGCCAGCAGCTTAGCGGGGCTTCACGAGCAGTACTTC.

The chain recombines TRBV5-1 with TRBJ1-2; the match to TRBD1 covers 9 bases. The J segment lost 4 bases and the V segment lost 3 bases, leaving 4 bases of the junction unmatched. Germline CDR1 reads SGHRS; CDR2 reads YFSETQ. The CDR3 extends over 14 amino acids. The CDR3 region is CASSSDRGGYGYTF. In nucleotides, the CDR3 is TGCGCCAGCAGCTCGGACAGGGGCGGCTATGGCTACACCTTC.

The rearrangement joins TRBV5-1 to TRBJ2-3, with 9 bases lining up with TRBD2. This CDR3 has 17 residues. V shed 0 bases, J shed 2 bases, and the junction held 7 bases outside the gene matches. The germline V gene encodes CDR1 SGHRS and CDR2 YFSETQ. The CDR3 DNA is TGCGCCAGCAGCTTGGGGCCCAGCGGGGGGTACACAGATACGCAGTATTTT. This translates into CASSLGPSGGYTDTQYF.

This rearrangement joins TRBV6-6 to TRBJ1-1; D is unclear. Trimming shortened V by 2 bases and J by 0 bases, and 10 bases separated the two germline ends. Germline V gene sequence: CDR1 MNHNY, CDR2 SVGAGI (reference sequence). CDR3 length: 15 amino acids. This chain's CDR3 is CASSYPTDVNTEAFF. CDR3 in DNA: TGTGCCAGCAGTTACCCGACGGATGTGAACACTGAAGCTTTCTTT.

This chain uses TRBV4-1 with TRBJ1-1, with a possible D match to TRBD1 (6 bases). This CDR3 is built from 15 residues. V was cut by 2 bases and J by 3 bases, with 13 bases left in between. CDR1 and CDR2 (germline): MGHRA, YSYEKL. CDR3 protein: CASSQPPGHDTEAFF. The CDR3 nucleotides are TGCGCCAGCAGCCAACCCCCGGGACACGACACTGAAGCTTTCTTT.

The chain joins TRBV7-9 to TRBJ2-2; 11 positions match TRBD1. J was trimmed by 4 bases and V by 5 bases; bases with no gene match: 6. Germline V CDR1 and CDR2: SEHNR, FQNEAQ (reference sequence). The CDR3 is 16 amino acids. For the CDR3, the DNA is TGTGCCAGCAGCGTCGGACAGGGGGCGAGCACCGGGGAGCTGTTTTTT. Its translation: CASSVGQGASTGELFF.

The chain joins TRBV27 to TRBJ1-2; tentatively, D is TRBD1 (6 bases). V dropped 3 bases and J dropped 8 bases, with 22 bases sitting between them. Per germline, CDR1 MNHEY and CDR2 SMNVEV (reference sequence). The CDR3 consists of 16 residues. The DNA of the CDR3 is TGTGCCAGCAGTTTGGTGGGCCCTAATGGGGGGCAGGGCTACACCTTC. It translates to CASSLVGPNGGQGYTF.

The chain links TRBV27 to TRBJ2-3; tentatively, D is TRBD2 (7 bases). The CDR3 sequence is 16 residues long. Trimming left V 7 bases short and J 4 bases short, with 21 bases between. Germline assignment: CDR1 MNHEY and CDR2 SMNVEV (reference sequence). The CDR3 here is CASTVGGGYHPDTQYF. CDR3 coding DNA: TGTGCCAGCACCGTAGGCGGGGGCTATCACCCAGATACGCAGTATTTT.

This chain connects TRBV9 to TRBJ2-3, with D maybe TRBD1 (7 bases). Trimming left V 4 bases short and J 5 bases short, with 14 bases between. This CDR3 has 14 amino acids. Germline loops: CDR1 SGDLS, CDR2 YYNGEE. The CDR3: CASSLGGGVDTQYF. CDR3 nucleotides: TGTGCCAGCAGCCTAGGGGGCGGGGTAGATACGCAGTATTTT.

The V and J genes are TRBV29-1 and TRBJ2-7; unclear D gene. CDR1 SQVTM and CDR2 ANQGSEA come from the germline V gene. This CDR3 has 13 residues. Trimming cost V 0 bases and J 6 bases, with 12 bases left between them. The CDR3 is CSVEEARWGEQYF. The CDR3 bases are TGCAGCGTTGAAGAGGCCAGGTGGGGCGAGCAGTACTTC.

The chain links TRBV28 to TRBJ2-1; no firm D call. This CDR3 spans 18 amino acids. The germline gives CDR1 MDHEN, CDR2 SYDVKM. Deletions cut 2 bases from V and 3 bases from J, with 20 bases between. CDR3 nucleotides: TGTGCCAGCAGTTTAGCCCTTAGAGACACGGGTCTCTACAATGAGCAGTTCTTC. It encodes CASSLALRDTGLYNEQFF.

Of note for this clone: The sample holds other DNA sequences that translate to the same CDR3. V and J are TRBV4-2 and TRBJ1-1; D ambiguous. V dropped 0 bases and J dropped 0 bases, with 8 bases sitting between them. The CDR3 length is 15 residues. The germline V gene encodes CDR1 LGHNA and CDR2 YNFKEQ. For the CDR3, the DNA is TGTGCCAGCAGCCAAGATTGGTCTGTGAACACTGAAGCTTTCTTT. This gives the protein CASSQDWSVNTEAFF.

The V call is TRBV2, the J call TRBJ2-1; D may be TRBD1 (7 bases). Germline V gene sequence: CDR1 SNHLY, CDR2 FYNNEI. Trimming left V 3 bases short and J 0 bases short, with 12 bases between. This CDR3 comprises 16 residues. The CDR3 nucleotides are TGTGCCAGCAGTGAGACAGGGAGGTCCTCCTACAATGAGCAGTTCTTC. Protein sequence: CASSETGRSSYNEQFF.

This clone came up once. The rearrangement links TRBV15 to TRBJ1-5; TRBD1 matches at 10 bases. Germline lookup yields CDR1 LNHNV and CDR2 YYDKDF (reference sequence). Germline trimming cut 5 bases from V and 8 bases from J; bases unmatched to any gene: 6. The CDR3 is 14 residues long. The CDR3 is CATSSRQGAEPQHF. The CDR3 DNA is TGTGCCACCAGCTCACGACAGGGGGCTGAGCCCCAGCATTTT.

The V gene is TRBV4-1, the J gene TRBJ2-1; TRBD2 matches at 7 bases. The ends lost 4 bases at V and 8 bases at J; junction bases unmatched: 14. The germline V gene has CDR1 MGHRA and CDR2 YSYEKL. CDR3 size: 16 residues. The CDR3 DNA is TGCGCCAGCAGCCCGTCTCTAGGACTAGGCGGCTATGAGCAGTTCTTC. Translation: CASSPSLGLGGYEQFF.

The chain is built from TRBV14 and TRBJ1-1; no firm D call. V lost 0 bases to trimming and J lost 0 bases, with 5 bases between them. This CDR3 contains 14 residues. CDR1 SGHDN and CDR2 FVKESK come from the germline V gene. The CDR3 spells CASSQDWVNTEAFF. DNA for the CDR3: TGTGCCAGCAGCCAAGATTGGGTGAACACTGAAGCTTTCTTT.

The gene calls are TRBV5-4 and TRBJ1-1; D may be TRBD1 (5 bases). V dropped 3 bases and J dropped 3 bases, with 9 bases sitting between them. The CDR3 has 13 amino acids. The germline CDR1 and CDR2 sequences are SGHNT and YYREEE (reference sequence). The chain's CDR3 is CASSSGAYTEAFF. The DNA of the CDR3 is TGTGCCAGCAGCTCCGGGGCCTACACTGAAGCTTTCTTT.

This clone is a singleton in its sample. The chain is built from TRBV9 and TRBJ2-3; D gene unclear. Trimming removed 0 bases at V and 3 bases at J, with 14 bases between. The CDR3 extends over 16 amino acids. Germline values: CDR1 SGDLS, CDR2 YYNGEE. CDR3 nucleotide sequence: TGTGCCAGCAGCGTAGAGTGGGGTATTGGTACAGATACGCAGTATTTT. Amino acid sequence: CASSVEWGIGTDTQYF.

The chain is built from TRBV27 and TRBJ2-7; 10 bases line up with TRBD2. This CDR3 is built from 14 residues. Looked up from germline, CDR1 is MNHEY and CDR2 is SMNVEV (reference sequence). The ends lost 8 bases at V and 7 bases at J; junction bases unmatched: 11. CDR3 sequence reads: CASRLAGAPEEQYF. As DNA, the CDR3 is TGTGCCAGCCGTCTAGCGGGGGCCCCGGAGGAGCAGTACTTC.

About this clone itself: This same CDR3 is encoded by further DNA sequences in the sample. The chain joins TRBV6-5 to TRBJ1-1; D ambiguous. V lost 2 bases and J 4 bases, leaving 8 bases between the germline ends. There are 13 residues in the CDR3. Per germline, CDR1 MNHEY and CDR2 SVGAGI. The DNA of the CDR3 is TGTGCCAGCAGTTACAGTATAGTCACTGAAGCTTTCTTT. It translates to CASSYSIVTEAFF.

CDR3 in amino acids: CASSPGPGADEQFF. The CDR3 coding sequence is TGTGCCAGCAGCCCGGGGCCGGGCGCGGATGAGCAGTTCTTC. This rearrangement joins TRBV11-2 to TRBJ2-1; perhaps D is TRBD1 or TRBD2 (5 bases each). CDR1 and CDR2 from the germline V gene are SGHAT and FQNNGV. V lost 5 bases and J 8 bases, leaving 16 bases between the germline ends. The CDR3 sequence is 14 residues long.

V usage is TRBV7-6 and J usage is TRBJ2-1; 8 nucleotides align to TRBD2. Germline V gene data show CDR1 as SGHVS and CDR2 as FNYEAQ. This CDR3 contains 15 residues. V lost 1 base to trimming and J lost 4 bases; unmatched junction nucleotides: 3. DNA of the CDR3: TGTGCCAGCAGCTTAGATGTAGCGGGATACAATGAGCAGTTCTTC. The encoded protein is CASSLDVAGYNEQFF. Combining the CDR3 with reference TRBV7-6 and TRBJ2-1 gives the whole variable domain GAGVSQSPRYKVTKRGQDVALRCDPISGHVSLYWYRQALGQGPEFLTYFNYEAQQDKSGLPNDRFSAERPEGSISTLTIQRTEQRDSAMYRCASSLDVAGYNEQFFGPGTRLTVL.

The chain employs TRBV9 and TRBJ2-2, with D tentatively TRBD1 (6 bases). Trimming removed 5 bases at V and 7 bases at J, with 18 bases between. The CDR3 extends over 15 amino acids. The germline CDR1 and CDR2 sequences are SGDLS and YYNGEE. The CDR3 spells CASSPYHRESGELFF. The CDR3 DNA reads as TGTGCCAGCAGTCCCTATCACAGGGAAAGCGGGGAGCTGTTTTTT.

The rearrangement joins TRBV25-1 to TRBJ2-3; 11 bases are shared with TRBD2. CDR3 size: 16 residues. Germline CDR1 and CDR2: MGHDK and SYGVNS. V was pared by 4 bases and J by 4 bases, with 7 bases of the junction left unmatched. In nucleotides, the CDR3 is TGTGCCAGCAGTGGACATAGCGGGAGGGCCGCAGATACGCAGTATTTT. Protein: CASSGHSGRAADTQYF.

The chain couples TRBV4-3 to TRBJ2-3, with 7 bases that match TRBD1. Germline V gene data show CDR1 as LGHNA and CDR2 as YSLEER. The length of the CDR3 is 17 residues. V was clipped by 0 bases and J by 8 bases; unmatched bases: 14. The CDR3 DNA reads TGCGCCAGCAGCCAAGATCTGTCGCTAGGGGGCGAGACTACGCAGTATTTT. Residues: CASSQDLSLGGETTQYF.

This chain links TRBV19 with TRBJ2-7; no firm D call. The CDR3 has 14 residues. V lost 3 bases and J 2 bases, leaving 11 bases between the germline ends. CDR1 and CDR2 (germline): LNHDA, SQIVND (reference sequence). The CDR3 region has the DNA TGTGCCAGTAGTATTCCAGAGGTCCCCTACGAGCAGTACTTC. It codes for CASSIPEVPYEQYF.

The chain links TRBV6-6 to TRBJ2-7; 7 nucleotides agree with TRBD1. The junction had 9 bases not matched to a gene; V was cut back by 6 bases and J by 1 base. The CDR3 is 15 residues long. Per germline, CDR1 MNHNY and CDR2 SVGAGI (reference sequence). The CDR3 protein is CASSQNDRDSYEQYF. The CDR3, as DNA: TGTGCCAGCAGCCAGAACGACAGGGATTCCTACGAGCAGTACTTC.

This chain connects TRBV6-6 to TRBJ1-2; perhaps TRBD1 as D (5 bases). The CDR3 extends over 13 amino acids. Germline V CDR1 and CDR2: MNHNY, SVGAGI (reference sequence). Trimming took 6 bases from V and 6 from J, leaving 14 bases between them. CDR3 bases: TGTGCCAGCAGCCGTACCGACAGAGATGGCTACACCTTC. This sequence encodes CASSRTDRDGYTF.

This chain connects TRBV13 to TRBJ2-2; no definite D call. The CDR3 runs 15 residues. CDR1 PRHDT and CDR2 FYEKMQ come from the germline V gene (reference sequence). Trimming removed 2 bases at V and 1 base at J, with 8 bases between. CDR3 loop: CASSLQVGNTGELFF. CDR3 sequence (DNA): TGTGCCAGCAGCTTACAGGTCGGGAACACCGGGGAGCTGTTTTTT.

The chain links TRBV19 to TRBJ2-7; D perhaps matches TRBD2 (6 bases). Germline CDR1 is LNHDA and CDR2 is SQIVND (reference sequence). Trimming pared 10 bases from V and 3 bases from J, leaving 16 bases between. The CDR3 has 13 residues. CDR3 sequence reads: CATGTLRDYEQYF. Written as DNA, the CDR3 is TGTGCCACGGGGACTTTAAGGGACTACGAGCAGTACTTC.